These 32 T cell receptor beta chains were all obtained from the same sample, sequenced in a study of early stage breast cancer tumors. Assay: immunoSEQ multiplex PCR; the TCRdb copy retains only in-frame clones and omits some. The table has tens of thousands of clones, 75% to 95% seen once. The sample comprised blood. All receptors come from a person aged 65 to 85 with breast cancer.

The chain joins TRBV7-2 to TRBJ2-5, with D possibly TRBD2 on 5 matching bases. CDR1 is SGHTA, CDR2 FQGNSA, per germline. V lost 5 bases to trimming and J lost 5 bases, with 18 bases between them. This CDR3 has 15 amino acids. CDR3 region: CASSTGFPSRETQYF. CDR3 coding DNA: TGTGCCAGCAGCACCGGGTTCCCTAGCAGGGAGACCCAGTACTTC.

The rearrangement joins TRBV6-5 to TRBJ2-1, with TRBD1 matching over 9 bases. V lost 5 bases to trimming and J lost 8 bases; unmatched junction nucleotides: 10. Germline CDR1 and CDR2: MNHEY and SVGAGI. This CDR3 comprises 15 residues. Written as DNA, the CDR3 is TGTGCCAGCAGTAAAAACAGGGGGCGCCCCGATGAGCAGTTCTTC. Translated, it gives CASSKNRGRPDEQFF.

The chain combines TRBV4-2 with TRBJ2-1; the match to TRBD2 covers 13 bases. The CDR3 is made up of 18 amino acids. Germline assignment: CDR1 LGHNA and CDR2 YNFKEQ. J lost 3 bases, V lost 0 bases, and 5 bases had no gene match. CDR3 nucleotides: TGTGCCAGCAGCCAAGATGCGGGACTAGCGGGATTCTACAATGAGCAGTTCTTC. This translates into CASSQDAGLAGFYNEQFF.

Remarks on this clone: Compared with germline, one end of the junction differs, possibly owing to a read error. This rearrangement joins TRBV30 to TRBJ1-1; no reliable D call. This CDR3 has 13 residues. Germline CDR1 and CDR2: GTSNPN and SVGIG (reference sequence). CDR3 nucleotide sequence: TGTGCCCGGAGGAGGAATGAAGGCACTGAAGCTTTCTTT. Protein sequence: CARRRNEGTEAFF.

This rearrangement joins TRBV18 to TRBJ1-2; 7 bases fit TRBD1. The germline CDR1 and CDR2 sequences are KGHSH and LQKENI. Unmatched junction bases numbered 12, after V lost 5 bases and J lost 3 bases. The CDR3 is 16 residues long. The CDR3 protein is CASSSLGQWAHYGYTF. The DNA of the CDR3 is TGTGCCAGCTCATCGCTGGGACAGTGGGCGCACTATGGCTACACCTTC.

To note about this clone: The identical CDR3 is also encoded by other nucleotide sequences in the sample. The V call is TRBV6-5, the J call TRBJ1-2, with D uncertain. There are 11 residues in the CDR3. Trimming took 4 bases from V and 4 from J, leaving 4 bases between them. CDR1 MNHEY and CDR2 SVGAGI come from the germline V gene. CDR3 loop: CASSSLYGYTF. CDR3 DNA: TGTGCCAGCAGTTCCCTCTATGGCTACACCTTC.

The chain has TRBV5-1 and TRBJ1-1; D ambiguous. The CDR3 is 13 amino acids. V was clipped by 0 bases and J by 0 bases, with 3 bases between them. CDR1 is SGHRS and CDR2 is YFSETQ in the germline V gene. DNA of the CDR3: TGCGCCAGCAGCTTGGGAGTGAACACTGAAGCTTTCTTT. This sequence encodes CASSLGVNTEAFF. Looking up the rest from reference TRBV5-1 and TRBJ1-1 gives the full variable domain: KAGVTQTPRYLIKTRGQQVTLSCSPISGHRSVSWYQQTPGQGLQFLFEYFSETQRNKGNFPGRFSGRQFSNSRSEMNVSTLELGDSALYLCASSLGVNTEAFFGQGTRLTVV.

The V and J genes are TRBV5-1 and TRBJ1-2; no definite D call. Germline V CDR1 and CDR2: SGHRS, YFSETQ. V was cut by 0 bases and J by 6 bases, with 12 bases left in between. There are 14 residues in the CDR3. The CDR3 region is CASSLAMGADGYTF. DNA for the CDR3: TGCGCCAGCAGCTTGGCCATGGGTGCGGATGGCTACACCTTC.

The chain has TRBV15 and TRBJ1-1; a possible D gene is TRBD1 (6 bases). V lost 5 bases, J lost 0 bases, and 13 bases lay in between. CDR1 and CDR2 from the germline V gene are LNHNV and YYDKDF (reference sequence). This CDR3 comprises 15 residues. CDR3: CATSPRQDMNTEAFF. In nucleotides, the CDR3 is TGTGCCACCAGCCCCCGACAGGATATGAACACTGAAGCTTTCTTT.

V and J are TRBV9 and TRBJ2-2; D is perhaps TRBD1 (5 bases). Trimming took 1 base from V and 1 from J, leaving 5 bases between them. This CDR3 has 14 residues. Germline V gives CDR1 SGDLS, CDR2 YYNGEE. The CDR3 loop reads CASSVTGNTGELFF. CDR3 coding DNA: TGTGCCAGCAGCGTAACAGGGAACACCGGGGAGCTGTTTTTT. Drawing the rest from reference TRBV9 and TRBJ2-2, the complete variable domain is DSGVTQTPKHLITATGQRVTLRCSPRSGDLSVYWYQQSLDQGLQFLIQYYNGEERAKGNILERFSAQQFPDLHSELNLSSLELGDSALYFCASSVTGNTGELFFGEGSRLTVL.

This CDR3 is CASSDSGRNTGELFF. The CDR3 nucleotides read TGTGCCAGCAGTGACTCGGGCAGAAACACCGGGGAGCTGTTTTTT. The chain links TRBV6-4 to TRBJ2-2; D is unresolved. CDR3 length equals 15 residues. Trimming removed 0 bases from V and 2 bases from J, with 7 bases in between. CDR1 MRHNA and CDR2 SNTAGT come from the germline V gene.

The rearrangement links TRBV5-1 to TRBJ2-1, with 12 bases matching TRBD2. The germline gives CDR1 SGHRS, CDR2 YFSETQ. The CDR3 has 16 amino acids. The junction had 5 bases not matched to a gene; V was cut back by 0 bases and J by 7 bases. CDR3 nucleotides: TGCGCCAGCAGCTTGGCTTCTAGCGGGGGGGGGAATGAGCAGTTCTTC. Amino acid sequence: CASSLASSGGGNEQFF. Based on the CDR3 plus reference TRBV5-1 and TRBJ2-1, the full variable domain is KAGVTQTPRYLIKTRGQQVTLSCSPISGHRSVSWYQQTPGQGLQFLFEYFSETQRNKGNFPGRFSGRQFSNSRSEMNVSTLELGDSALYLCASSLASSGGGNEQFFGPGTRLTVL.

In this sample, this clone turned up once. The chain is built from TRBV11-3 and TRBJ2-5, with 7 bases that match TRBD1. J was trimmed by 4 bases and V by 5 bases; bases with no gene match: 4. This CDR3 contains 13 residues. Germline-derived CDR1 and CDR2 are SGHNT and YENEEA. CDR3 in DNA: TGTGCCAGCAGCCGGGACAGTGGAGAGACCCAGTACTTC. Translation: CASSRDSGETQYF. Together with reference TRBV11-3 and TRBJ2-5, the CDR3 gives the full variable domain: EAGVVQSPRYKIIEKKQPVAFWCNPISGHNTLYWYLQNLGQGPELLIRYENEEAVDDSQLPKDRFSAERLKGVDSTLKIQPAELGDSAVYLCASSRDSGETQYFGPGTRLLVL.

In DNA form, the CDR3 reads TGTGCCAGCAGGATGACAGTTCTAGTTAACACTGAAGCTTTCTTT. As protein: CASRMTVLVNTEAFF. This chain connects TRBV27 to TRBJ1-1; D might be TRBD1 (5 bases). The CDR3 consists of 15 residues. With 6 bases removed from V and 2 bases from J, the gap between germline ends came to 16 bases. CDR1 MNHEY and CDR2 SMNVEV come from the germline V gene (reference sequence).

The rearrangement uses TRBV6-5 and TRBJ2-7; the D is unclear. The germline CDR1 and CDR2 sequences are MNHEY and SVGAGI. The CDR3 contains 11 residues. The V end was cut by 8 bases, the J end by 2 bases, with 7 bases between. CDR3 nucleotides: TGTGCCAGCCGAACTACCTACGAGCAGTACTTC. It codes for CASRTTYEQYF.

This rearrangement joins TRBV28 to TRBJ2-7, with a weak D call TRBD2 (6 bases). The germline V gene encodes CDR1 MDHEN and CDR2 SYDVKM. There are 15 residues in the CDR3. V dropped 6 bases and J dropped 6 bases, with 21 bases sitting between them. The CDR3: CASSLSGLTSGEQYF. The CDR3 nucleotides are TGTGCCAGCAGCCTATCGGGACTGACTAGTGGCGAGCAGTACTTC.

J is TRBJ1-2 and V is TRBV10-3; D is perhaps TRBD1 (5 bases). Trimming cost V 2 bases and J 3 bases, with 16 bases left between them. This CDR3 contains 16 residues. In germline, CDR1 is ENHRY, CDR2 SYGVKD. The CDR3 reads CAISERLSRVYYGYTF. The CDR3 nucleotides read TGTGCCATCAGTGAGCGCTTGAGCAGGGTATACTATGGCTACACCTTC.

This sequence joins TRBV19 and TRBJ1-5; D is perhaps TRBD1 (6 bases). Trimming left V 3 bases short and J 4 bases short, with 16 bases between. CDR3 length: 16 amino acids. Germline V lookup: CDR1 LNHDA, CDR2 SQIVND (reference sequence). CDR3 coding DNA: TGTGCCAGTAGTATCGGGCAGGGGAGAGGTAATCAGCCCCAGCATTTT. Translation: CASSIGQGRGNQPQHF.

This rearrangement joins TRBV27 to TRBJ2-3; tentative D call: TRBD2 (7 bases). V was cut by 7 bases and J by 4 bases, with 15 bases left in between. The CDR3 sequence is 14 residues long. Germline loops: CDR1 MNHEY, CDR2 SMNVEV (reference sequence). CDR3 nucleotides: TGTGCCAGCACCATGGGCGGGGGCTCAGATACGCAGTATTTT. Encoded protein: CASTMGGGSDTQYF.

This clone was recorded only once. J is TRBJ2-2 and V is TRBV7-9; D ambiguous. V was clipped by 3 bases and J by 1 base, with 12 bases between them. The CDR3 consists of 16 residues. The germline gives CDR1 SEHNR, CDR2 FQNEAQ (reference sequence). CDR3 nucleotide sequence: TGTGCCAGCAGCTTTAAGAGAACTCAGAACACCGGGGAGCTGTTTTTT. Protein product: CASSFKRTQNTGELFF.

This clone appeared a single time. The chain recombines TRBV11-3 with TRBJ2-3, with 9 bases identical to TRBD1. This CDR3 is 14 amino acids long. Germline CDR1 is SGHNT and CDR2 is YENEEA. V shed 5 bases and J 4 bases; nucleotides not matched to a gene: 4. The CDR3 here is CASSKQGAPDTQYF. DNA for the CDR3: TGTGCCAGCAGCAAACAGGGGGCCCCAGATACGCAGTATTTT.

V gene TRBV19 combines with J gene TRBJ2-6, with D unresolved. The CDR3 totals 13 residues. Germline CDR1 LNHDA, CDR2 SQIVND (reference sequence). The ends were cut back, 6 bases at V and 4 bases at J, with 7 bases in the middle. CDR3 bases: TGTGCCAGTAGGGTAGTAGGGGCCAACGTCCTGACTTTC. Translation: CASRVVGANVLTF.

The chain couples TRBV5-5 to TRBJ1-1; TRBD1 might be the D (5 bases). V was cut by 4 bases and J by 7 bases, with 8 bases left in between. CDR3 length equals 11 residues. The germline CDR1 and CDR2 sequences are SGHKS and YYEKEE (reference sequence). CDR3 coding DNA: TGTGCCAGCAGCCGGGACTTTGAAGCTTTCTTT. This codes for CASSRDFEAFF.

CDR3 in DNA: TGTGCCTGGAGTCGCACTGGCGGGACAGGGTCCACTAACTATGGCTACACCTTC. Protein: CAWSRTGGTGSTNYGYTF. V gene TRBV30 combines with J gene TRBJ1-2, with 9 bases matching TRBD1. The V and J ends lost 2 bases and 0 bases, in that order; junction bases with no gene match: 13. Germline CDR1 is GTSNPN and CDR2 is SVGIG (reference sequence). This CDR3 contains 18 residues.

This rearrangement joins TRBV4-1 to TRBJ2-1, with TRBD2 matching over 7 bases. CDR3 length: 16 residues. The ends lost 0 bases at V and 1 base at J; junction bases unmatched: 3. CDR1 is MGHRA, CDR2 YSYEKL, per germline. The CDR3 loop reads CASSQEASGSYNEQFF. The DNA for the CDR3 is TGCGCCAGCAGCCAAGAAGCTAGCGGTTCCTACAATGAGCAGTTCTTC.

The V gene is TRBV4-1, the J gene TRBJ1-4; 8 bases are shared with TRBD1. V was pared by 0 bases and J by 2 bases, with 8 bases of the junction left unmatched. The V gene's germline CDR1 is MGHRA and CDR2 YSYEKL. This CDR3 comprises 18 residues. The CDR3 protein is CASSQERGRTGTNEKLFF. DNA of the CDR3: TGCGCCAGCAGCCAAGAAAGGGGGCGGACAGGGACTAATGAAAAACTGTTTTTT.

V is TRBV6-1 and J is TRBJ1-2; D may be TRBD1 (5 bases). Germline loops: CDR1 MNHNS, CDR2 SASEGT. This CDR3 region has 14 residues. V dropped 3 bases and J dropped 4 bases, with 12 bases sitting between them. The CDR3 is CASSEVAGSYGYTF. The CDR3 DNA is TGTGCCAGCAGTGAGGTAGCAGGGTCCTATGGCTACACCTTC.

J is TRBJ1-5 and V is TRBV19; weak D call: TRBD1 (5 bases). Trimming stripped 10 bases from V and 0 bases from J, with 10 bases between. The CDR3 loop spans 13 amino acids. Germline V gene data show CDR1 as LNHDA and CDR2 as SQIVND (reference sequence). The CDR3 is CATSRDSNQPQHF. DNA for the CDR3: TGTGCCACCTCCAGGGATAGCAATCAGCCCCAGCATTTT. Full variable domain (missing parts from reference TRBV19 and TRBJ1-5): DGGITQSPKYLFRKEGQNVTLSCEQNLNHDAMYWYRQDPGQGLRLIYYSQIVNDFQKGDIAEGYSVSREKKESFPLTVTSAQKNPTAFYLCATSRDSNQPQHFGDGTRLSIL.

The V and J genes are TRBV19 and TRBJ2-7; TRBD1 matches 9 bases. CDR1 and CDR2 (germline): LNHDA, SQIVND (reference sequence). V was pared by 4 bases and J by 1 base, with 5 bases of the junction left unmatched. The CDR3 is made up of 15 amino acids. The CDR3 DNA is TGTGCCAGTAGTACGGACAGGGGTCGGTCCTACGAGCAGTACTTC. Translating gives CASSTDRGRSYEQYF.

In nucleotides, the CDR3 is TGTGCCATCAGCCCCCGGGACACTCAACTCCTAGGGCAGTACTTC. Protein sequence: CAISPRDTQLLGQYF. The genes are TRBV10-3 and TRBJ2-7, with a possible D match to TRBD1 (6 bases). V was pared by 6 bases and J by 9 bases, with 24 bases between. CDR3 length: 15 residues. Germline-derived CDR1 and CDR2 are ENHRY and SYGVKD.

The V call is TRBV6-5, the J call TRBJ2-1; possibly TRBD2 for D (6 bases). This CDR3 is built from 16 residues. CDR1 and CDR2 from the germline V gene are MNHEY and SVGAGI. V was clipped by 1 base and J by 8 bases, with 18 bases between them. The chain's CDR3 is CASSYFSGTDIDEQFF. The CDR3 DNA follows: TGTGCCAGCAGTTACTTTAGTGGGACTGATATTGATGAGCAGTTCTTC.

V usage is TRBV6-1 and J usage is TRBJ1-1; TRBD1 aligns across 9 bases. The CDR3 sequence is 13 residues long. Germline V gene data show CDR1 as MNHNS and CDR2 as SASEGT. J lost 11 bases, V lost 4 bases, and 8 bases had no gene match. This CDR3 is CASSAYRGPEAFF. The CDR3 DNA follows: TGTGCCAGCAGTGCCTACAGGGGGCCCGAGGCTTTCTTT.